This is a list of T cell receptor beta chains from one sample in a study of blood T cell repertoires in COVID-19. Libraries were prepared by immunoSEQ multiplex PCR; TCRdb keeps only in-frame clonotypes and omits some of them. The sample includes roughly 230,000 clones, 85% of them seen just once. The sample was peripheral blood. These receptor sequences come from a woman aged 60-70 years with active or convalescent COVID-19. CDR3s include the opening cysteine and the closing phenylalanine or tryptophan. D genes are given only for firm matches. Not all rows give a size; the values are once, few, many and, for expanded clones, a class.

D | size | J | length | V | DNA | CDR3
TRBD2 | few | TRBJ2-1 | 19 | TRBV5-4 | TGTGCCAGCAGCTTGGTCGCTGGGACTAGCGGGGGGGCCTACAATGAGCAGTTCTTC | CASSLVAGTSGGAYNEQFF
TRBD1 | - | TRBJ2-1 | 15 | TRBV4-1 | TGCGCCAGCAGCCAAAGACAGGGATGGGACAATGAGCAGTTCTTC | CASSQRQGWDNEQFF
- | - | TRBJ2-3 | 15 | TRBV2 | TGTGCCAGCAGTGAAGGCTACCCACGCGCAGATACGCAGTATTTT | CASSEGYPRADTQYF
TRBD1 | - | TRBJ2-1 | 15 | TRBV2 | TGTGCCAGCAGAGTCGGGACAGGGGGCATCAATGAGCAGTTCTTC | CASRVGTGGINEQFF
TRBD1 | many | TRBJ1-5 | 14 | TRBV10-2 | TGCGCCAGCAGTGAGATAGACAGGGCTCAGCCCCAGCATTTT | CASSEIDRAQPQHF
- | - | TRBJ2-3 | 16 | TRBV10-3 | TGTGCCATCAGTGAGAGACAGATCACTAGCACAGATACGCAGTATTTT | CAISERQITSTDTQYF
- | once | TRBJ2-2 | 14 | TRBV11-2 | TGTGCCAGCAGCTATAGTAGAAACACCGGGGAGCTGTTTTTT | CASSYSRNTGELFF
TRBD1 | few | TRBJ2-5 | 15 | TRBV4-2 | TGTGCCAGCAGCCCCGGGACAGGGAGACAAGAGACCCAGTACTTC | CASSPGTGRQETQYF
- | - | TRBJ2-5 | 16 | TRBV11-2 | TGTGCCAGCAGCTTAGAACCGGACTGGCTCCAAGAGACCCAGTACTTC | CASSLEPDWLQETQYF
- | - | TRBJ1-5 | 15 | TRBV12-5 | TGTGCTAGTGGTTTGGTAACCAGGGATGATCAGCCCCAGCATTTT | CASGLVTRDDQPQHF
TRBD2 | - | TRBJ2-5 | 17 | TRBV7-8 | TGTGCCAGCAGCCAAGGACTAGCGGGGGCCGTCCAAGAGACCCAGTACTTC | CASSQGLAGAVQETQYF
TRBD1 | - | TRBJ2-3 | 15 | TRBV18 | TGTGCCAGCTCACCGACAGGGGTGGGCACAGATACGCAGTATTTT | CASSPTGVGTDTQYF
- | - | TRBJ1-1 | 13 | TRBV11-2 | TGTGCCAGTGCTACACAGGGAAATAATGAAGCTTTCTTT | CASATQGNNEAFF
TRBD1 | - | TRBJ1-2 | 18 | TRBV7-8 | TGTGCCAGCAGCCGCGCGGGACAGGCAACCTTAGCTAACTATGGCTACACCTTC | CASSRAGQATLANYGYTF
TRBD2 | - | TRBJ2-1 | 15 | TRBV4-2 | TGTGCCAGCAGCCAAGATCACGGGGGGTACAATGAGCAGTTCTTC | CASSQDHGGYNEQFF
TRBD1 | - | TRBJ1-5 | 13 | TRBV28 | TGTGCCAGCAGTTTCGAATACCGGGACAGGGGGGATTTT | CASSFEYRDRGDF
TRBD2 | - | TRBJ2-7 | 15 | TRBV30 | TGTGCCTGGAGAGGCGGACTAGCGGGCTCCTACGAGCAGTACTTC | CAWRGGLAGSYEQYF
TRBD2 | - | TRBJ2-3 | 16 | TRBV7-8 | TGTGCCAGCAGCTTAGGGAAGCGGGGTAGCACAGATACGCAGTATTTT | CASSLGKRGSTDTQYF
- | - | TRBJ1-6 | 13 | TRBV30 | TGTGCCTGGAACTCCGATTATAATTCACCCCTCCACTTT | CAWNSDYNSPLHF
- | once | TRBJ1-3 | 16 | TRBV15 | TGTGCCACCAGCAGAGATCGGGCAGGGAATGGAAACACCATATATTTT | CATSRDRAGNGNTIYF
TRBD2 | - | TRBJ2-5 | 15 | TRBV15 | TGTGCCACCAGCACGGGACTAGCGTTACAAGAGACCCAGTACTTC | CATSTGLALQETQYF
- | few | TRBJ1-1 | 14 | TRBV9 | TGTGCCAGCAGCACCCCCGGCAGGGACACTGAAGCTTTCTTT | CASSTPGRDTEAFF
- | - | TRBJ1-1 | 14 | TRBV10-3 | TGTGCCGCCCAATTCGGGCAGGGAAACACTGAAGCTTTCTTT | CAAQFGQGNTEAFF
- | few | TRBJ1-4 | 13 | TRBV11-2 | TGTGCCAGCAGTCCCGGGACACTTGAAAAACTGTTTTTT | CASSPGTLEKLFF
- | - | TRBJ1-2 | 14 | TRBV7-9 | TGTGCCAGCAGCTGGGAGGGAAATAACTATGGCTACACCTTC | CASSWEGNNYGYTF
- | - | TRBJ1-2 | 13 | TRBV29-1 | TGCAGCGTTGAAGGAGGCGGGGTCTATGGCTACACCTTC | CSVEGGGVYGYTF
TRBD1 | - | TRBJ1-6 | 16 | TRBV5-1 | TGCGCCAGCAGCTTGGATCCAGGGGGTTATAATTCACCCCTCCACTTT | CASSLDPGGYNSPLHF
TRBD2 | - | TRBJ2-2 | 17 | TRBV5-1 | TGCGCCAGCAGCGCCCCTCGACAGCGGGAGTCCACCGGGGAGCTGTTTTTT | CASSAPRQRESTGELFF
- | - | TRBJ1-1 | 14 | TRBV12-2 | TGTGCAAGTCGCTTACTAACAGGGAACACTGAAGCTTTCTTT | CASRLLTGNTEAFF
- | - | TRBJ2-6 | 17 | TRBV15 | TGTGCCACCAGCAGAGGGACTCCAAACTCTGGGGCCAACGTCCTGACTTTC | CATSRGTPNSGANVLTF
- | - | TRBJ1-2 | 14 | TRBV15 | TGTGCCACCAGCAGAGGGACACTCGGCTATGGCTACACCTTC | CATSRGTLGYGYTF
TRBD1 | - | TRBJ1-4 | 13 | TRBV28 | TGTGCCAGCAGTTGGACAGGGCTCGAAAAACTGTTTTTT | CASSWTGLEKLFF
- | few | TRBJ1-5 | 14 | TRBV2 | TGTGCCAGCAGTGAAGGTCAGGGGCATCAGCCCCAGCATTTT | CASSEGQGHQPQHF
- | - | TRBJ2-1 | 18 | TRBV9 | TGTGCCAGCAGCGTAGGGGTGCCGGTCACTAGACCTTACAATGAGCAGTTCTTC | CASSVGVPVTRPYNEQFF
- | - | TRBJ1-1 | 11 | TRBV28 | TGTGCCAGCAGTATTAGACAGGAAGCTTTCTTT | CASSIRQEAFF
TRBD2 | - | TRBJ2-2 | 18 | TRBV9 | TGTGCCAGCAGCGAGGGGGCCGGACTAGCGGGGATCCCCGGGGAGCTGTTTTTT | CASSEGAGLAGIPGELFF
TRBD1 | - | TRBJ2-7 | 15 | TRBV5-4 | TGTGCCAGCAGCTTGACCGGGACAGGGGGTTACGAGCAGTACTTC | CASSLTGTGGYEQYF
TRBD1 | - | TRBJ1-2 | 15 | TRBV4-1 | TGCGCCAGCAGCCGGGGACAGGGGGATAACTATGGCTACACCTTC | CASSRGQGDNYGYTF
TRBD2 | - | TRBJ2-1 | 15 | TRBV20-1 | TGCAGTGCTAGTAGCGGGAACGACCTCTACAATGAGCAGTTCTTC | CSASSGNDLYNEQFF
TRBD2 | - | TRBJ2-3 | 16 | TRBV5-4 | TGTGCCAGCAGCCCGACTAGCGGGAGAGGCACAGATACGCAGTATTTT | CASSPTSGRGTDTQYF
TRBD2 | - | TRBJ2-7 | 14 | TRBV2 | TGTGCCAGCAGTGATGTAGCGGGGTTCTACGAGCAGTACTTC | CASSDVAGFYEQYF
- | - | TRBJ1-1 | 10 | TRBV2 | TGTGCCAGCAGGGGCCCTGAAGCTTTCTTT | CASRGPEAFF
- | - | TRBJ1-4 | 16 | TRBV9 | TGTGCCAGCAGCGTAGGCTCAAGGGGGAAGAATGAAAAACTGTTTTTT | CASSVGSRGKNEKLFF
TRBD2 | - | TRBJ2-3 | 16 | TRBV28 | TGTGCCAGCAGTTTATCCAACGGGGGGATCCCAGATACGCAGTATTTT | CASSLSNGGIPDTQYF
TRBD1 | once | TRBJ2-1 | 16 | TRBV5-1 | TGCGCCAGCAGCTTGGAGCCGGGACAGGGGGAGGATGAGCAGTTCTTC | CASSLEPGQGEDEQFF
- | - | TRBJ2-5 | 14 | TRBV11-2 | TGTGCCAGCAGCCCCCAACTGCGTGATGAGACCCAGTACTTC | CASSPQLRDETQYF